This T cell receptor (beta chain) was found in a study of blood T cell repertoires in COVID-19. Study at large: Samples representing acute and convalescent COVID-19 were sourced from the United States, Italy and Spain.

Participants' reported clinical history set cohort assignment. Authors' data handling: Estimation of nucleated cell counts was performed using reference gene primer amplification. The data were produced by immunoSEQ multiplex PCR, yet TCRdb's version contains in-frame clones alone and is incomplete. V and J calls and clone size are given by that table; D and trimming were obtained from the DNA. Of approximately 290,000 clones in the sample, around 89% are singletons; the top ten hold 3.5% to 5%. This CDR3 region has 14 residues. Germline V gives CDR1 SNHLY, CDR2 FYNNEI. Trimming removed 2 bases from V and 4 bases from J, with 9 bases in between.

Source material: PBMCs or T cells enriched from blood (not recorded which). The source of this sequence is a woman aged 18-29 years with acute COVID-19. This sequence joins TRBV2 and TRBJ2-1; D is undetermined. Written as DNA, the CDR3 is TGTGCCAGCAGTGAAAGGCAGGATTACAATGAGCAGTTCTTC. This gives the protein CASSERQDYNEQFF.